The rows below give T cell receptor beta chains drawn from one sample of a study of vaccination effects on CD4 cells after COVID-19. Assay used: immunoSEQ multiplex PCR; TCRdb lists only in-frame clones, some missing. The sample carries tens of thousands of clones, about three quarters recorded once. These receptors' targets are unknown. The source was CD4+ T cells from PBMCs cultured with HCoV-229E spike peptides, collected after COVID-19 vaccination. These receptors all stem from a human donor who received a COVID-19 vaccine. Each CDR3 is given with its conserved first and last residue. D genes are given only for firm matches. The size of a clone is reported for some rows only, either as once, few or many, or as a class for expanded clones.

>NA|TRBV28|TRBJ1-1|many
TGTGCCAGCAGTATCTACGGGGGGAACACTGAAGCTTTCTTT
CASSIYGGNTEAFF
>TRBD1|TRBV10-1|TRBJ1-6|few
TGCGCCAGCAGTGAGTCGACAGGGTGGCCCCTCCACTTT
CASSESTGWPLHF
>TRBD2|TRBV5-1|TRBJ2-6|once
TGCGCCAGCAGCTCACGGACTAGCGGGGGGCCCTCTGGGGCCAACGTCCTGACTTTC
CASSSRTSGGPSGANVLTF
>TRBD1|TRBV19|TRBJ2-2|NA
TGTGCCAGCTCGCGGCCATGGGGACAGGTGACCGGGGAGCTGTTTTTT
CASSRPWGQVTGELFF
>TRBD2|TRBV28|TRBJ2-1|NA
TGTGCCAGCAGTTTATTGCGAGCGGGGGGGGCTCTAGACAATGAGCAGTTCTTC
CASSLLRAGGALDNEQFF
>TRBD1|TRBV5-1|TRBJ1-5|NA
TGCGCCAGCAGGTTGGGGACAGACAAGAATCAGCCCCAGCATTTT
CASRLGTDKNQPQHF
>NA|TRBV7-9|TRBJ2-5|NA
TGTGCCAGCAGCCCGGGGGCCCAGTACTTC
CASSPGAQYF
>NA|TRBV18|TRBJ2-6|NA
TGTGCCAGCTCACCGAGGGCAGGGGTGAGCTCTGGGGCCAACGTCCTGACTTTC
CASSPRAGVSSGANVLTF
>NA|TRBV20-1|TRBJ2-3|NA
TGCAGTGCTAGCCGAGGTGATACGCAGTATTTT
CSASRGDTQYF
>NA|TRBV29-1|TRBJ2-3|NA
TGCAGCGTTGAAATCGGTGACTCCACAGATACGCAGTATTTT
CSVEIGDSTDTQYF
>NA|TRBV28|TRBJ1-2|NA
TGTGCCAGCAGTTTCAATAACGACTACACCTTC
CASSFNNDYTF
>NA|TRBV28|TRBJ1-2|NA
TGTGCCAGCAGTTTAAGTTCCGGGTCCGGCTACACCTTC
CASSLSSGSGYTF
>TRBD1|TRBV27|TRBJ1-5|few
TGTGCCAGCAGTTTATCCCGGGACAGCCAGCCCCAGCATTTT
CASSLSRDSQPQHF
>NA|TRBV6-1|TRBJ1-2|NA
TGTGCCAGCAGTGAATCGGGGCCCAGTTGGGGCTACACCTTC
CASSESGPSWGYTF
>NA|TRBV18|TRBJ1-1|NA
TGTGCCAGCTCACTAAAGATGAACACTGAAGCTTTCTTT
CASSLKMNTEAFF
>NA|TRBV14|TRBJ1-6|once
TGTGCCAGTGCGACAGGCGATAATTCACCCCTCCACTTT
CASATGDNSPLHF
>TRBD1|TRBV10-1|TRBJ2-2|NA
TGCGCCAGCAGTGGTCGGACAGGGGGCCCTAGAACGAACACCGGGGAGCTGTTTTTT
CASSGRTGGPRTNTGELFF
>NA|TRBV4-3|TRBJ1-4|NA
TGCGCCAGCAGCCAAGAATGGGGGAAGGGAAAACTGTTTTTT
CASSQEWGKGKLFF
>NA|TRBV2|TRBJ1-6|NA
TGTGCCAGCAGTGAAGGTTCGGGGTCACCCCTCCACTTT
CASSEGSGSPLHF
>NA|TRBV7-7|TRBJ2-5|NA
TGTGCCAGCAGCTTAGTCGGCGGGACCCAGTACTTC
CASSLVGGTQYF
>NA|TRBV5-1|TRBJ2-1|NA
TGCGCCAGCAGCCCCACCATGGGGGAGCAGTTCTTC
CASSPTMGEQFF
>NA|TRBV6-1|TRBJ1-2|once
TGTGCCAGCAGTGAAATGACAACCACTAACTATGGCTACACCTTC
CASSEMTTTNYGYTF
>TRBD1|TRBV28|TRBJ1-3|once
TGTGCAAGTTTAGACAGGGGGCTTTCCCGCTCTGGAAACACCATATATTTT
CASLDRGLSRSGNTIYF
>NA|TRBV30|TRBJ1-3|few
TGTGCCTGGAGCCCGGGACACTCCATACCTGGAAACACCATATATTTT
CAWSPGHSIPGNTIYF
>NA|TRBV5-1|TRBJ2-1|few
TGCGCCAGCAGCTGGGACAATAATGAGCAGTTCTTC
CASSWDNNEQFF
>NA|TRBV5-1|TRBJ1-4|NA
TGCGCCAGCAGCTTGGGGCCCGCAGGGACCGAAAAACTGTTTTTT
CASSLGPAGTEKLFF
>NA|TRBV5-1|TRBJ1-4|NA
TGCGCCAGCAGCTTGGGAGCCGAAAATGAAAAACTGTTTTTT
CASSLGAENEKLFF
>NA|TRBV11-3|TRBJ1-6|NA
TGTGCCAGCAGCTTCCGGGACCTCGGGAATTCACCCCTCCACTTT
CASSFRDLGNSPLHF
>NA|TRBV20-1|TRBJ1-2|once
TGCAGTGCTAGTGAACCGTCCTATGGCTACACCTTC
CSASEPSYGYTF
>NA|TRBV19|TRBJ1-4|NA
TGTGCCAGTAGTACGGGGTCTTTTAATGAAAAACTGTTTTTT
CASSTGSFNEKLFF
>NA|TRBV19|TRBJ2-3|NA
TGTGCCAGTAGTATAGCAAGGCGCACAGATACGCAGTATTTT
CASSIARRTDTQYF
>TRBD2|TRBV15|TRBJ2-1|NA
TGTGCCACCACCAGGGGACTAGTGAATGAGCAGTTCTTC
CATTRGLVNEQFF
>NA|TRBV14|TRBJ2-3|NA
TGTGCCAGCAGCCAGCAAAATACGCAGTATTTT
CASSQQNTQYF
>NA|TRBV18|TRBJ1-5|NA
TGTGCCAGCTCACGAAGGGCGGAATCCTCCAATCAGCCCCAGCATTTT
CASSRRAESSNQPQHF
>NA|TRBV19|TRBJ1-1|once
TGTGCCAGTAGTATAGGGACAGTTACTATGAACACTGAAGCTTTCTTT
CASSIGTVTMNTEAFF
>TRBD2|TRBV7-2|TRBJ2-3|NA
TGTGCCAGCAGGCCGCCTCAGTTAAGCGGGAGGAGTGGGCCAGATACGCAGTATTTT
CASRPPQLSGRSGPDTQYF
>NA|TRBV19|TRBJ1-4|few
TGTGCCAGTAATCAACAGGGTGAAAAACTGTTTTTT
CASNQQGEKLFF
>NA|TRBV7-2|TRBJ1-1|once
TGTGCCAGCAGCCAAAACAGGGTCATGAACACTGAAGCTTTCTTT
CASSQNRVMNTEAFF
>NA|TRBV27|TRBJ2-2|NA
TGTGCCAGCAGGGGGCAGACGAACACCGGGGAGCTGTTTTTT
CASRGQTNTGELFF
>NA|TRBV6-2/TRBV6-3|TRBJ2-5|NA
TGTGCCAGCAGCCACGCAGAGACCCAGTACTTC
CASSHAETQYF
>TRBD1|TRBV5-1|TRBJ2-5|NA
TGCGCCAGCAGTTTCCAGGGGGCTACCCCCCAAGAGACCCAGTACTTC
CASSFQGATPQETQYF
>NA|TRBV7-2|TRBJ1-2|NA
TGTGCCAGCAGCTTAGAGTGGGGCTCCTATGGCTACACCTTC
CASSLEWGSYGYTF
>NA|TRBV10-2|TRBJ1-1|NA
TGCGCCAGCAGTGCCAGCACTGAAGCTTTCTTT
CASSASTEAFF
>TRBD2|TRBV6-5|TRBJ2-3|NA
TGTGCCAGCAGCGACCAGCGGGGGGCTTCAGATACGCAGTATTTT
CASSDQRGASDTQYF
>NA|TRBV9|TRBJ2-1|NA
TGTGCCAGCAGCGTAGTAGGCAGGGGAGCCTACAATGAGCAGTTCTTC
CASSVVGRGAYNEQFF
>TRBD1|TRBV4-1|TRBJ1-3|NA
TGCGCCAGCAGCCTCGCCCCGGGGACAGGGACAAGAAACACCATATATTTT
CASSLAPGTGTRNTIYF
>TRBD1|TRBV3-1/TRBV3-2|TRBJ1-5|NA
TGTGCCAGCAACCATGGGGGGACAGGGGGTTCGCCCCAGCATTTT
CASNHGGTGGSPQHF
>TRBD2|TRBV6-6|TRBJ2-3|NA
TGTGCCAGCACGAGCGGGGGGGCCGCAGATACGCAGTATTTT
CASTSGGAADTQYF
>NA|TRBV9|TRBJ2-4|NA
TGTGCCAGCAGCGTATCCGGACAAGGCGAAAACATTCAGTACTTC
CASSVSGQGENIQYF
>TRBD1|TRBV6-2/TRBV6-3|TRBJ1-6|NA
TGTGCCAGCAGTTACCTCGGCCAGGGGGATGGACCCCTCCACTTT
CASSYLGQGDGPLHF
>TRBD1|TRBV2|TRBJ1-1|NA
TGTGCCGGCAGGGACAGGCAAAACACTGAAGCTTTCTTT
CAGRDRQNTEAFF
>TRBD1|TRBV27|TRBJ1-5|NA
TGTGCCAGCAGTTACAGGGGCTATAGCAATCAGCCCCAGCATTTT
CASSYRGYSNQPQHF
>NA|TRBV7-8|TRBJ1-5|NA
TGTGCCAGCAGCTTAAATACAGGCGGAAATCAGCCCCAGCATTTT
CASSLNTGGNQPQHF
>NA|TRBV28|TRBJ1-3|NA
TGTGCCAGCAGTTTAGAGGCAAACACCATATATTTT
CASSLEANTIYF
>TRBD1|TRBV27|TRBJ2-1|NA
TGTGCCAGCAGTTTTTGGACAGGGGGAGGCAATGAGCAGTTCTTC
CASSFWTGGGNEQFF
>NA|TRBV9|TRBJ1-6|NA
TGTGCCAGCAGCTCCGAACCGGCTAATTCACCCCTCCACTTT
CASSSEPANSPLHF
>TRBD1|TRBV3-1/TRBV3-2|TRBJ1-2|NA
TGTGCCAGCAGCCAAGGGGGACAGCAGAACTATGGCTACACCTTC
CASSQGGQQNYGYTF